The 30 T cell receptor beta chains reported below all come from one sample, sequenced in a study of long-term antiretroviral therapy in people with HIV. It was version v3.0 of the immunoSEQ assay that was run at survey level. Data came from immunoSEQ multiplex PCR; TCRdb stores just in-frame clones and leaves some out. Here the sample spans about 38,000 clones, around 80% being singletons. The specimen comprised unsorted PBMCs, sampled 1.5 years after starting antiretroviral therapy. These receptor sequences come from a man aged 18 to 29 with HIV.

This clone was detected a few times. For the CDR3, the DNA is TGTGCCAGCAGCTTAGGGCTGACTAGCGTAAATGAGCAGTTCTTC. Protein sequence: CASSLGLTSVNEQFF. J is TRBJ2-1 and V is TRBV7-6; 8 nucleotides line up with TRBD2. V trimming: 1 base; J trimming: 7 bases; junction bases outside the gene matches: 6. Per germline, CDR1 SGHVS and CDR2 FNYEAQ. This CDR3 has 15 amino acids.

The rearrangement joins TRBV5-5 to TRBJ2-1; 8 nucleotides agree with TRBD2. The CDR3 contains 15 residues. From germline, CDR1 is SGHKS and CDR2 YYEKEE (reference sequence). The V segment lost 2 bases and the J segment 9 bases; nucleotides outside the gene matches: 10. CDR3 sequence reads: CASSFFTSGSSEQFF. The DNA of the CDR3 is TGTGCCAGCAGCTTTTTTACTAGCGGCAGTAGTGAGCAGTTCTTC.

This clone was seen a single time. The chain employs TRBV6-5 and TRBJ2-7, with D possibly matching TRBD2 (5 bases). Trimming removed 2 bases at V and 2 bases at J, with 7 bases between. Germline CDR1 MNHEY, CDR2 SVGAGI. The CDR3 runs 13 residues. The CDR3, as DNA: TGTGCCAGCAGTTACGGGAGAACCTACGAGCAGTACTTC. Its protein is CASSYGRTYEQYF.

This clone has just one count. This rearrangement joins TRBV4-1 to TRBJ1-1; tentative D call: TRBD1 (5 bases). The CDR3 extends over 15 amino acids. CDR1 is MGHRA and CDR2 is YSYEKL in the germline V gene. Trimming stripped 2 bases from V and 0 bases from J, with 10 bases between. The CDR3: CASSQTQVMNTEAFF. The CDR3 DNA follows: TGCGCCAGCAGCCAAACACAGGTTATGAACACTGAAGCTTTCTTT.

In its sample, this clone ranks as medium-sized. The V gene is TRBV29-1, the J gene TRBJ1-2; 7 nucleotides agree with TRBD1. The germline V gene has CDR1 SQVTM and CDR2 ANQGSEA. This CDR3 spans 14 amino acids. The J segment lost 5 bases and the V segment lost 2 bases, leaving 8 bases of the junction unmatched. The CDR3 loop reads CSVESRDRDYGYTF. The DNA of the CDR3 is TGCAGCGTTGAATCCAGAGACAGGGATTATGGCTACACCTTC.

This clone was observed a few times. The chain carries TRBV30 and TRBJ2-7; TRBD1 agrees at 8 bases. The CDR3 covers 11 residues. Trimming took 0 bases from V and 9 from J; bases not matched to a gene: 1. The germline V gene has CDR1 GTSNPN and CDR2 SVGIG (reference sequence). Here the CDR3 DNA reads TGTGCCTGGAGTGTAGGGACAGGGCAGTACTTC. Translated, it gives CAWSVGTGQYF. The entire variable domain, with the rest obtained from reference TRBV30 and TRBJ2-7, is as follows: SQTIHQWPATLVQPVGSPLSLECTVEGTSNPNLYWYRQAAGRGLQLLFYSVGIGQISSEVPQNLSASRPQDRQFILSSKKLLLSDSGFYLCAWSVGTGQYFGPGTRLTVT.

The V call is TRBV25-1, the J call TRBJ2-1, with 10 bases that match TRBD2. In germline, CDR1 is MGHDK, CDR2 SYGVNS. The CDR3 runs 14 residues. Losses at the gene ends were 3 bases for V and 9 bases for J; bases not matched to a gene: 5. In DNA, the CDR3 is TGTGCCAGCAGTGAGCTAGCGGGAGTTGCTGAGCAGTTCTTC. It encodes CASSELAGVAEQFF.

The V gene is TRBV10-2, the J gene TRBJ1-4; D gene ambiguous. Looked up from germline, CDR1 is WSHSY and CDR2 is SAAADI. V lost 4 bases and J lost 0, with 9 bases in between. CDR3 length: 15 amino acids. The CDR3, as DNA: TGCGCCAGCAGTGGGAGGCAGACAACTAATGAAAAACTGTTTTTT. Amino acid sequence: CASSGRQTTNEKLFF.

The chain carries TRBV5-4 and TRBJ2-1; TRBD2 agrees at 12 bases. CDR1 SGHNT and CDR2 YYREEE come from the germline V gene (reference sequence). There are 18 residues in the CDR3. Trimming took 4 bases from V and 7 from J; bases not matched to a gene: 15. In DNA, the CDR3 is TGTGCCAGCAGCCTCCGGACTAGCGGGATCGTAAGAGGGAATGAGCAGTTCTTC. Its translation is CASSLRTSGIVRGNEQFF.

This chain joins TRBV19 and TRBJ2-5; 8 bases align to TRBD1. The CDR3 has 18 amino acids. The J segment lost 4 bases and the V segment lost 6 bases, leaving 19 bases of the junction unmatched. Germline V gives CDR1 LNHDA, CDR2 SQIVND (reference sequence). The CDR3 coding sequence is TGTGCCAGTAGCCCGCCGTATCAGGGGGCTTATCGGGGAGAGACCCAGTACTTC. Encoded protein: CASSPPYQGAYRGETQYF.

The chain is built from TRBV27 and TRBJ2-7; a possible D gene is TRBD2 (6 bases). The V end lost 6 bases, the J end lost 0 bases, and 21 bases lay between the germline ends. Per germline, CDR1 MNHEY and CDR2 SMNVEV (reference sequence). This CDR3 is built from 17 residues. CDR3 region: CASRTGPTATSSYEQYF. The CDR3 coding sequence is TGTGCCAGCAGGACTGGACCCACCGCGACTAGCTCCTACGAGCAGTACTTC.

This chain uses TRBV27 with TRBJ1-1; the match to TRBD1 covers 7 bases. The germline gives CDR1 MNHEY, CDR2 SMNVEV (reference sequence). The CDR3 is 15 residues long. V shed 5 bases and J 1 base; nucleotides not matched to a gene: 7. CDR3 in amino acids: CASSTIGTANTEAFF. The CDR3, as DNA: TGTGCCAGCAGTACAATAGGGACAGCGAACACTGAAGCTTTCTTT.

In DNA, the CDR3 is TGTGCCAGCAGCTATGCTGACAGGGCCTATGGCTACACCTTC. It codes for CASSYADRAYGYTF. The chain is built from TRBV7-2 and TRBJ1-2; 7 bases align to TRBD1. Germline V CDR1 and CDR2: SGHTA, FQGNSA. The CDR3 length is 14 residues. Germline trimming cut 4 bases from V and 4 bases from J; bases unmatched to any gene: 6.

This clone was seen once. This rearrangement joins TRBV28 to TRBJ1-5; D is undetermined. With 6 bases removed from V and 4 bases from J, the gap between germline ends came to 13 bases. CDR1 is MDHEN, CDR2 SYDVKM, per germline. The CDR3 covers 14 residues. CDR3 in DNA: TGTGCCAGCAGCTTGGGGTTCCGGAATCAGCCCCAGCATTTT. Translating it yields CASSLGFRNQPQHF.

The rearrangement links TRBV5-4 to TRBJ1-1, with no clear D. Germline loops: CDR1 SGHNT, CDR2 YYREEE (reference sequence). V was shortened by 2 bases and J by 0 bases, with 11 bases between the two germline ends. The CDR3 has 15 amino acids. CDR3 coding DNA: TGTGCCAGCAGCTTTCGGACGGGGATGAACACTGAAGCTTTCTTT. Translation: CASSFRTGMNTEAFF. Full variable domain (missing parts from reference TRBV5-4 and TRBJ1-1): ETGVTQSPTHLIKTRGQQVTLRCSSQSGHNTVSWYQQALGQGPQFIFQYYREEENGRGNFPPRFSGLQFPNYSSELNVNALELDDSALYLCASSFRTGMNTEAFFGQGTRLTVV.

Here the CDR3 reads CASSKTSGPYNEQFF. The CDR3, as DNA: TGTGCCAGTAGTAAGACTAGCGGTCCCTACAATGAGCAGTTCTTC. This chain links TRBV19 with TRBJ2-1, with 9 nucleotides matching TRBD2. Trimming cost V 4 bases and J 2 bases; bases outside gene matches: 3. Germline V gene lookup returns CDR1 LNHDA and CDR2 SQIVND (reference sequence). There are 15 residues in the CDR3.

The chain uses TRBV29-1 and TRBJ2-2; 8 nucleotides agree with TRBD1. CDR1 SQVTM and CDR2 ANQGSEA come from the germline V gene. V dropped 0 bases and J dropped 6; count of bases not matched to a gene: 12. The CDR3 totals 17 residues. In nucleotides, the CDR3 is TGCAGCGTTGAAGATCCCACAGGGGGAGGTTCGGCCGGGGAGCTGTTTTTT. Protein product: CSVEDPTGGGSAGELFF.

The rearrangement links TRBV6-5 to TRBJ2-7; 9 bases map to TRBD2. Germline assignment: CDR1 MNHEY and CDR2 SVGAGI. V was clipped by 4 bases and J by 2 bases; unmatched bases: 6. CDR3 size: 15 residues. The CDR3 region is CASSFGSGGTYEQYF. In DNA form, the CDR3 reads TGTGCCAGCAGTTTTGGTAGCGGGGGTACCTACGAGCAGTACTTC.

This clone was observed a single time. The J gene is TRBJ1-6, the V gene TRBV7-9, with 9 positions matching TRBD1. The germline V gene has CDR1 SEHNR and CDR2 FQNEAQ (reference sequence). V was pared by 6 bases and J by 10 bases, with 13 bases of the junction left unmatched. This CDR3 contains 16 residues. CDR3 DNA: TGTGCCAGCAGTTTCACCGGGACAGGGAAGGGATCACCCCTCCACTTT. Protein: CASSFTGTGKGSPLHF.

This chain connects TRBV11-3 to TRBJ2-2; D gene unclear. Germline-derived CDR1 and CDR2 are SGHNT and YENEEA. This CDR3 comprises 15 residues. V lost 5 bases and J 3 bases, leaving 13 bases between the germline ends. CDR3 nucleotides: TGTGCCAGCAGCCCAGACTTCGGCGACACCGGGGAGCTGTTTTTT. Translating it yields CASSPDFGDTGELFF.

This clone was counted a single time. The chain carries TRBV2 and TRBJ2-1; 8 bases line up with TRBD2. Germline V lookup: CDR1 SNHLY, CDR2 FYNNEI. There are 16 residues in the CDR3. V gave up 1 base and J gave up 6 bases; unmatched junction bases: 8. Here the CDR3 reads CASSEVGGLDRNEQFF. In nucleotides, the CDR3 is TGTGCCAGCAGTGAAGTTGGGGGACTAGATCGCAATGAGCAGTTCTTC. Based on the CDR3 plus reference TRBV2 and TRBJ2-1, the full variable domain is EPEVTQTPSHQVTQMGQEVILRCVPISNHLYFYWYRQILGQKVEFLVSFYNNEISEKSEIFDDQFSVERPDGSNFTLKIRSTKLEDSAMYFCASSEVGGLDRNEQFFGPGTRLTVL.

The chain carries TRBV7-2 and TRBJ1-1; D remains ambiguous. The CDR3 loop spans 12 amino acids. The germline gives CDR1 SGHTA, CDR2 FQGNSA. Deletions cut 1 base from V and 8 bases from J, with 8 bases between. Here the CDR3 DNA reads TGTGCCAGCAGCTTAGTTGGGTGGGAAGCTTTCTTT. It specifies CASSLVGWEAFF.

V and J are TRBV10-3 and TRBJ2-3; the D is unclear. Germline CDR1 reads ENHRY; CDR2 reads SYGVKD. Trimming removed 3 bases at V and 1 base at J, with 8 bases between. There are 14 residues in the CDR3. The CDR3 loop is CAISDLYGTDTQYF. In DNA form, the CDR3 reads TGTGCCATCAGTGACCTTTACGGCACAGATACGCAGTATTTT.

The CDR3 nucleotides read TGTGCCAGCAGCTTAATGGAGGGCCATGGCTACACCTTC. Translation gives CASSLMEGHGYTF. This sequence joins TRBV11-2 and TRBJ1-2, with D unresolved. Trimming stripped 2 bases from V and 6 bases from J, with 10 bases between. There are 13 residues in the CDR3. The germline V gene encodes CDR1 SGHAT and CDR2 FQNNGV.

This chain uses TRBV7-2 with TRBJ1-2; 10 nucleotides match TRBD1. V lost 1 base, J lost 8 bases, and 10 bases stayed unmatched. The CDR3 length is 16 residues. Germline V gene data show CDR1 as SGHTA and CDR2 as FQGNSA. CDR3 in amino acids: CASSLDPRDRGGGYTF. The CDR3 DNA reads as TGTGCCAGCAGCTTAGATCCTCGGGACAGGGGTGGGGGCTACACCTTC.

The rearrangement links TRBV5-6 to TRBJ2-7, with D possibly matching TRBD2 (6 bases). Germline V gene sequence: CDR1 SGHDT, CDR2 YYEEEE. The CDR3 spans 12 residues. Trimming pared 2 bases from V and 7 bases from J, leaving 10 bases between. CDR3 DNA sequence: TGTGCCAGCAGCTTCGGGACTTCGGAGCAGTACTTC. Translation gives CASSFGTSEQYF.

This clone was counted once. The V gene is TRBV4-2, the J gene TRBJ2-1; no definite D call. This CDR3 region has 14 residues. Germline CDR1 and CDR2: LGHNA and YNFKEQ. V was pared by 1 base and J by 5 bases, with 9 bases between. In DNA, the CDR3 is TGTGCCAGCAGCCAAGGAAACTTGAACAATGAGCAGTTCTTC. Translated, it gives CASSQGNLNNEQFF.

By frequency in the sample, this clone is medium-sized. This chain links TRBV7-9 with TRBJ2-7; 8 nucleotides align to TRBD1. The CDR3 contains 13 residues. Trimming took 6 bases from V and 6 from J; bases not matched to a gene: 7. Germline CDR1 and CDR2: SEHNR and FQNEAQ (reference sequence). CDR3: CASRPPTGGEQYF. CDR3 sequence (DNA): TGTGCCAGCAGACCACCTACAGGGGGCGAGCAGTACTTC. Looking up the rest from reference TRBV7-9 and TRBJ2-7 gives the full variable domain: DTGVSQNPRHKITKRGQNVTFRCDPISEHNRLYWYRQTLGQGPEFLTYFQNEAQLEKSRLLSDRFSAERPKGSFSTLEIQRTEQGDSAMYLCASRPPTGGEQYFGPGTRLTVT.

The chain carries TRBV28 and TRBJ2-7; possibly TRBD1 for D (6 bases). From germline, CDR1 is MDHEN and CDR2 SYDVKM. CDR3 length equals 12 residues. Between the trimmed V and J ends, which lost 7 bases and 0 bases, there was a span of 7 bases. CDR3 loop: CASKDSSYEQYF. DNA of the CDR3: TGTGCCAGCAAGGACAGCTCCTACGAGCAGTACTTC. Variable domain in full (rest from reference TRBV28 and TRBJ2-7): DVKVTQSSRYLVKRTGEKVFLECVQDMDHENMFWYRQDPGLGLRLIYFSYDVKMKEKGDIPEGYSVSREKKERFSLILESASTNQTSMYLCASKDSSYEQYFGPGTRLTVT.

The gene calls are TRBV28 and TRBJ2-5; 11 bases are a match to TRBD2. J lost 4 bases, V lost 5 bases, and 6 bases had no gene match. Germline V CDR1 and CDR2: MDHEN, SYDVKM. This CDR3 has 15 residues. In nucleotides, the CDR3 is TGTGCCAGCAGTCCGCAGACTAGCGGGATAGAGACCCAGTACTTC. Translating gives CASSPQTSGIETQYF.